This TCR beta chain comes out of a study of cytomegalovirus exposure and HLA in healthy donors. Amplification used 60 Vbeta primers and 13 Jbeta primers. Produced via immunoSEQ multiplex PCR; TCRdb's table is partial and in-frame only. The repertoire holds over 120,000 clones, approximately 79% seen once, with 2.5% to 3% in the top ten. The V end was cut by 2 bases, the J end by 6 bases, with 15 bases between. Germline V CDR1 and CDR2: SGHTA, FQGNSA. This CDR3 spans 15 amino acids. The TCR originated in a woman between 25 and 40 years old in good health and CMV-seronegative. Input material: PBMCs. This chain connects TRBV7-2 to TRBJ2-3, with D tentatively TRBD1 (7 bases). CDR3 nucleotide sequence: TGTGCCAGCAGCTTATTTTGGGCAGGGGGGGATACGCAGTATTTT. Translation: CASSLFWAGGDTQYF.